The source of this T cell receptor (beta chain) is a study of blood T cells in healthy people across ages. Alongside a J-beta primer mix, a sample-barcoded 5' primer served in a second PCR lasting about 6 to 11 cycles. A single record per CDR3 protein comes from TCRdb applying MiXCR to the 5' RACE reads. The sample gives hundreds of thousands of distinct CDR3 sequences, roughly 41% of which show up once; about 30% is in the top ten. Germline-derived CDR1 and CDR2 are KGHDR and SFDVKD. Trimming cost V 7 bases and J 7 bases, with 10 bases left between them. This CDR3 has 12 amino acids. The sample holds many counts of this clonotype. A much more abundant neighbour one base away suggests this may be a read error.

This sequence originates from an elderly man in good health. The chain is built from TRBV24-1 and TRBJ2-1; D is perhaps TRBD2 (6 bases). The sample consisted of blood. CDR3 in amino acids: CATRVGGNEQFF. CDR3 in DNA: TGTGCCACCAGGGTCGGGGGTAATGAGCAGTTCTTC.